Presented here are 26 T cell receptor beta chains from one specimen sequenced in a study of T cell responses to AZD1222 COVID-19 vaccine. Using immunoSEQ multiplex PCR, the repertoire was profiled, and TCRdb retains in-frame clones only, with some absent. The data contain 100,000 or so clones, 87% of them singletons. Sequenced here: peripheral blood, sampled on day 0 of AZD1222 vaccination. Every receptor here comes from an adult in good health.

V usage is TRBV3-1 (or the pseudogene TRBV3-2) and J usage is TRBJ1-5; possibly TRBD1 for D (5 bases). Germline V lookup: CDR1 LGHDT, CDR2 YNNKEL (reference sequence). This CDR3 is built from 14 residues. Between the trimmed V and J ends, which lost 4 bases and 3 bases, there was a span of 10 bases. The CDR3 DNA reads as TGTGCCAGCAGCCTTGACAGTATCAATCAGCCCCAGCATTTT. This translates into CASSLDSINQPQHF.

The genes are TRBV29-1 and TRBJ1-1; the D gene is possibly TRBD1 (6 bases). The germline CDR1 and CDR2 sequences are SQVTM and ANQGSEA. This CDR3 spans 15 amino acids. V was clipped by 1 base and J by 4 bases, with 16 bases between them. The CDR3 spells CSVEASGGWGTEAFF. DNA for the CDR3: TGCAGCGTTGAAGCCTCCGGGGGCTGGGGCACTGAAGCTTTCTTT.

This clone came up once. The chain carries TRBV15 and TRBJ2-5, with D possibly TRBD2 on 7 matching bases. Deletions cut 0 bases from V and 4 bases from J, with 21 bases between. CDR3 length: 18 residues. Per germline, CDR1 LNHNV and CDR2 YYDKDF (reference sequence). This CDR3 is CATSRDTPGGSLAETQYF. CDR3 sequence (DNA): TGTGCCACCAGCAGAGATACCCCGGGGGGCAGTTTGGCAGAGACCCAGTACTTC.

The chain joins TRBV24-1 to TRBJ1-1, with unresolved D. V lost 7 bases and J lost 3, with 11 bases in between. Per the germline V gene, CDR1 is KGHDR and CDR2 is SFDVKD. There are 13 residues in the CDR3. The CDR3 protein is CATSIELDTEAFF. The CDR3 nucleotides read TGTGCCACCAGCATAGAGCTGGACACTGAAGCTTTCTTT.

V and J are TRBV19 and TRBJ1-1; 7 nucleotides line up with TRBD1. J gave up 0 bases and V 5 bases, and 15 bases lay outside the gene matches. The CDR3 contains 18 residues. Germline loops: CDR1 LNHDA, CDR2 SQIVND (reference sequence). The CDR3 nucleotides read TGTGCCAGTAGTCCCCAAACGGGGGGACAGCGCATGAACACTGAAGCTTTCTTT. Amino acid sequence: CASSPQTGGQRMNTEAFF.

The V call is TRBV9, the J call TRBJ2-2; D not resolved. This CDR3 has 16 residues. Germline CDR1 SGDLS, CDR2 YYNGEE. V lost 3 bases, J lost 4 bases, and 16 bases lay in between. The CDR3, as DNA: TGTGCCAGCAGCGGACGAATGAAGGCGACCACCGGGGAGCTGTTTTTT. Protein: CASSGRMKATTGELFF.

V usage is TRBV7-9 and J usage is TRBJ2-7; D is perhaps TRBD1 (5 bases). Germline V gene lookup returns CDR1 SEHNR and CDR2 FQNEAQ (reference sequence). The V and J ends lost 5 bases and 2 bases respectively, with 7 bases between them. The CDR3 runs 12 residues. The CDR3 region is CASSGATYEQYF. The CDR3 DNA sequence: TGTGCCAGCAGCGGGGCCACCTACGAGCAGTACTTC.

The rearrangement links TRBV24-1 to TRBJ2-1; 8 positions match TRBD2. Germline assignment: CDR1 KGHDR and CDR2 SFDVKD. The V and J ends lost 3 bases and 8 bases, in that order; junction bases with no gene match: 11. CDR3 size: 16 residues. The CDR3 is CATSDARAAGVDEQFF. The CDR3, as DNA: TGTGCCACCAGTGATGCCCGGGCAGCGGGAGTGGATGAGCAGTTCTTC.

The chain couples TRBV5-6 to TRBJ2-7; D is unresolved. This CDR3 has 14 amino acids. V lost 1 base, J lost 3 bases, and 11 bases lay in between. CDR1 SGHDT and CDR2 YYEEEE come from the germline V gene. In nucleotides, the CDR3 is TGTGCCAGCAGCTTGCCGGGCCATGTCTACGAGCAGTACTTC. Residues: CASSLPGHVYEQYF.

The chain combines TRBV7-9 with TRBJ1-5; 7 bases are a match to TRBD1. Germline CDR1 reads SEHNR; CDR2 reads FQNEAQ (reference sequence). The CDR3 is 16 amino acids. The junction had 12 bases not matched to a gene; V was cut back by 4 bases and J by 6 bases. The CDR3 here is CASSSSNDRAAQPQHF. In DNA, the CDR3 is TGTGCCAGCAGCTCCTCCAACGACAGGGCGGCTCAGCCCCAGCATTTT. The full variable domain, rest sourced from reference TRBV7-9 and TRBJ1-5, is DTGVSQNPRHKITKRGQNVTFRCDPISEHNRLYWYRQTLGQGPEFLTYFQNEAQLEKSRLLSDRFSAERPKGSFSTLEIQRTEQGDSAMYLCASSSSNDRAAQPQHFGDGTRLSIL.

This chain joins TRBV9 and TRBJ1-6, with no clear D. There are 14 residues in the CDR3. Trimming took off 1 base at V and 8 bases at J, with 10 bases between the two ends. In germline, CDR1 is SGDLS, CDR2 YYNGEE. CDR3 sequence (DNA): TGTGCCAGCAGCGTAAAGGCAACAGATTCACCCCTCCACTTT. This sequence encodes CASSVKATDSPLHF.

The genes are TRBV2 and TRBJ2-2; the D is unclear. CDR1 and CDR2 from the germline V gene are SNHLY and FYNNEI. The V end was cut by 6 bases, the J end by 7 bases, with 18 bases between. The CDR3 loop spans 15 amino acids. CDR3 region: CASRPLPKDSGELFF. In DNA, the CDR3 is TGTGCCAGCAGACCGTTACCTAAGGATAGCGGGGAGCTGTTTTTT. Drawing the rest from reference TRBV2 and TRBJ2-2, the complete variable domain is EPEVTQTPSHQVTQMGQEVILRCVPISNHLYFYWYRQILGQKVEFLVSFYNNEISEKSEIFDDQFSVERPDGSNFTLKIRSTKLEDSAMYFCASRPLPKDSGELFFGEGSRLTVL.

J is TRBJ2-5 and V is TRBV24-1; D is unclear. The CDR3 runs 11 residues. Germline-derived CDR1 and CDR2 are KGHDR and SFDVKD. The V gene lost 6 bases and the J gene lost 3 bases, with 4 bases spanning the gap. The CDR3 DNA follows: TGTGCCACCAGTAGGGAAGAGACCCAGTACTTC. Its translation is CATSREETQYF.

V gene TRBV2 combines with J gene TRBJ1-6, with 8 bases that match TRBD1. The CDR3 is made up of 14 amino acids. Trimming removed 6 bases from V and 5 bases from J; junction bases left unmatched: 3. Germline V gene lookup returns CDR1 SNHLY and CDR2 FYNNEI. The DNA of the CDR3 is TGTGCCAGCAGGTTACAGGGGGATAATTCACCCCTCCACTTT. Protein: CASRLQGDNSPLHF.

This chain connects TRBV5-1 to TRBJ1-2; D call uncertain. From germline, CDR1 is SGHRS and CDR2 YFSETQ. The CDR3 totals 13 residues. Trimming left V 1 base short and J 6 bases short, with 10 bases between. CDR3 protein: CASSLYSTHGYTF. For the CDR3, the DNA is TGCGCCAGCAGCTTGTACAGTACCCATGGCTACACCTTC.

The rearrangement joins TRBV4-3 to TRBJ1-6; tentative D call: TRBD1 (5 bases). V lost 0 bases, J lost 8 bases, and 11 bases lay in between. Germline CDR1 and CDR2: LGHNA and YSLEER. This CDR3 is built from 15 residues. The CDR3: CASSQERETDSPLHF. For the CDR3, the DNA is TGCGCCAGCAGCCAAGAAAGGGAGACAGATTCACCCCTCCACTTT.

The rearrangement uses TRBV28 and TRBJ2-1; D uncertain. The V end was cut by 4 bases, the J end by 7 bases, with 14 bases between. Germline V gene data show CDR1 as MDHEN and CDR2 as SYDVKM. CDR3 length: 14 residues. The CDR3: CASSSFPTTNEQFF. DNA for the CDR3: TGTGCCAGCAGTTCATTCCCCACCACTAATGAGCAGTTCTTC. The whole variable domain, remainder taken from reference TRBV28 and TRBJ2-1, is DVKVTQSSRYLVKRTGEKVFLECVQDMDHENMFWYRQDPGLGLRLIYFSYDVKMKEKGDIPEGYSVSREKKERFSLILESASTNQTSMYLCASSSFPTTNEQFFGPGTRLTVL.

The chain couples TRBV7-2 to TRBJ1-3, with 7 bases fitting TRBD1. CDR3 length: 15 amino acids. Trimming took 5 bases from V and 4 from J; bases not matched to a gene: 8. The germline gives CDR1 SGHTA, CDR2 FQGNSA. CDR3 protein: CASSPRPGQGNTIYF. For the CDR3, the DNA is TGTGCCAGCAGCCCGCGCCCGGGACAGGGAAACACCATATATTTT.

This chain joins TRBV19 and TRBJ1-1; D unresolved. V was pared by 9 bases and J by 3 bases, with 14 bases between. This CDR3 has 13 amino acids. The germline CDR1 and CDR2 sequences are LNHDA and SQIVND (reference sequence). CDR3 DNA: TGTGCCAGCTCGGGTGGGATATACACTGAAGCTTTCTTT. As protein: CASSGGIYTEAFF. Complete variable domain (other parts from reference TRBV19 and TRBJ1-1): DGGITQSPKYLFRKEGQNVTLSCEQNLNHDAMYWYRQDPGQGLRLIYYSQIVNDFQKGDIAEGYSVSREKKESFPLTVTSAQKNPTAFYLCASSGGIYTEAFFGQGTRLTVV.

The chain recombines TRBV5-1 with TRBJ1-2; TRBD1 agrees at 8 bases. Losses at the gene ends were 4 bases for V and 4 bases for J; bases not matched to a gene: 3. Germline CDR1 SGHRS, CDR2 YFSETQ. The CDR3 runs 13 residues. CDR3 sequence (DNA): TGCGCCAGCAGCGGGGACAGGCGCTATGGCTACACCTTC. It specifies CASSGDRRYGYTF.

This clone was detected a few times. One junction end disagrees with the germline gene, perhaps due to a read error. The CDR3 is CASSLRTPSYHHQETQYF. The DNA of the CDR3 is TGTGCTAGCAGCTTACGGACACCTTCTTACCACCACCAAGAGACCCAGTACTTC. This chain joins TRBV7-7 and TRBJ2-5, with D possibly matching TRBD1 (5 bases). Germline-derived CDR1 and CDR2 are SSHAT and FNYEAQ (reference sequence). There are 18 residues in the CDR3.

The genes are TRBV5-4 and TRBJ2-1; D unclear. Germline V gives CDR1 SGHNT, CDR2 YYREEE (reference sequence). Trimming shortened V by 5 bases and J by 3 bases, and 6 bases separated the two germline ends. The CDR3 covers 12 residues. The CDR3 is CASSQNYNEQFF. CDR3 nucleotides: TGTGCCAGCAGTCAAAACTACAATGAGCAGTTCTTC.

DNA of the CDR3: TGCGCCAGCAGTGAGGGCCGTTCGCCCGTTATGGACTACACCTTC. Translated: CASSEGRSPVMDYTF. V usage is TRBV10-1 and J usage is TRBJ1-2; D is unresolved. The ends were cut back, 2 bases at V and 10 bases at J, with 20 bases in the middle. This CDR3 is built from 15 residues. The germline V gene has CDR1 WNHNN and CDR2 SYGVQD (reference sequence).

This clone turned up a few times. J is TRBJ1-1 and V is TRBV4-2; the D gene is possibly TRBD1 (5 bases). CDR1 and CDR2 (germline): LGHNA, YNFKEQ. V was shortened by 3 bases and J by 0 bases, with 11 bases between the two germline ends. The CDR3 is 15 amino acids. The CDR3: CASSHGQGLNTEAFF. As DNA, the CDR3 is TGTGCCAGCAGCCACGGGCAGGGCCTGAACACTGAAGCTTTCTTT.

The CDR3 loop is CASREMGVATNEKLFF. The CDR3 DNA reads TGTGCCAGCAGGGAAATGGGGGTTGCAACTAATGAAAAACTGTTTTTT. The chain joins TRBV6-1 to TRBJ1-4, with D perhaps TRBD1 (5 bases). The germline V gene encodes CDR1 MNHNS and CDR2 SASEGT. V lost 6 bases, J lost 0 bases, and 14 bases lay in between. This CDR3 is built from 16 residues.

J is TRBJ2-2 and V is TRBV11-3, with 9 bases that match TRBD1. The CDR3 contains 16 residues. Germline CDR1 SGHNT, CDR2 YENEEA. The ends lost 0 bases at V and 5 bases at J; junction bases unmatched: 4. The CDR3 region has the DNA TGTGCCAGCAGCTTAGAGGACAGGGGATGGACCGGGGAGCTGTTTTTT. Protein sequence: CASSLEDRGWTGELFF.